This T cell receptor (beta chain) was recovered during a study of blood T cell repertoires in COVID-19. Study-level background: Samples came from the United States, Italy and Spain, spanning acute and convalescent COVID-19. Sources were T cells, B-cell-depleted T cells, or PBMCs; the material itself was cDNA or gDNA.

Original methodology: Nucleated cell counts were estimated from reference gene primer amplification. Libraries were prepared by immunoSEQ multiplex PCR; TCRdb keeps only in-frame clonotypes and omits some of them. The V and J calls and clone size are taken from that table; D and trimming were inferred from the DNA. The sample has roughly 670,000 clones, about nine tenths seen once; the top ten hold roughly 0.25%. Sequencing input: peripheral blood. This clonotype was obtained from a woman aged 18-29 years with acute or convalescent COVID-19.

The CDR3 loop is CASSSERIRQGPTEAFF. Here the CDR3 DNA reads TGCGCCAGCAGCTCGGAACGAATTCGACAGGGGCCCACTGAAGCTTTCTTT. This chain links TRBV5-1 with TRBJ1-1; TRBD1 aligns across 8 bases. J was trimmed by 4 bases and V by 3 bases; bases with no gene match: 14. Per germline, CDR1 SGHRS and CDR2 YFSETQ. The CDR3 contains 17 residues.